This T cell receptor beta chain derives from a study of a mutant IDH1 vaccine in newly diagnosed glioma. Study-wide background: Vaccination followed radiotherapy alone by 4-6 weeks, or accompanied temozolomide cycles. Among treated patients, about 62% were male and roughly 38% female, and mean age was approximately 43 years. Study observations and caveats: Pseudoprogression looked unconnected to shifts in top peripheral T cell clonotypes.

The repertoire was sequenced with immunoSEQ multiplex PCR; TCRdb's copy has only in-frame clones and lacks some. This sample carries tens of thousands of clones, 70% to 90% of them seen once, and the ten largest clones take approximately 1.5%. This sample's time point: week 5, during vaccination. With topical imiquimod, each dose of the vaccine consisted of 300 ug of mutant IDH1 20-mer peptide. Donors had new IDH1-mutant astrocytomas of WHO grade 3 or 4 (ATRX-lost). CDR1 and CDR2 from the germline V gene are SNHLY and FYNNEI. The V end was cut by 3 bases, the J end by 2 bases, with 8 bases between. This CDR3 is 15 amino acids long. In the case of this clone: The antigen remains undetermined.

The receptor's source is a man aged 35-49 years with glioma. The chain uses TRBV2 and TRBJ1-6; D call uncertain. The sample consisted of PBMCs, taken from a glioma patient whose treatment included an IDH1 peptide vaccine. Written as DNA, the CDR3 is TGTGCCAGCAGTGACGGAGCAACCTATAATTCACCCCTCCACTTT. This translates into CASSDGATYNSPLHF.